This T cell receptor (beta chain) is drawn from a study of PD-1 blockade in classical Hodgkin lymphoma. Across the study: The nivolumab dose that patients received was 3 mg/kg, given intravenously every 2 weeks. Study-wide findings and caveats: Patients who responded completely had about the same baseline diversity as newly diagnosed patients. Relative to healthy donors, newly diagnosed patients reportedly had lower baseline TCR diversity, which was reported as lower still in relapsed/refractory patients. The CD4+ diversity rise by C4D1 was clearest in complete responders.

The repertoire was sequenced with immunoSEQ multiplex PCR; TCRdb's copy has only in-frame clones and lacks some. The sample has about 93,000 clones, around nine tenths seen once. Each patient relapsed following autologous stem cell transplantation, and prior brentuximab vedotin exposure differed. In regard to this clone: Antigen: not known.

This sample comprised peripheral blood mononuclear cells (PBMCs), obtained before the second cycle of nivolumab. The clonotype was recovered from a human donor with classical Hodgkin lymphoma.

Here the CDR3 DNA reads TGTGCCAGCAGTGAGGACCCGGGAGGTACCTACAATGAGCAGTTCTTC. Translating gives CASSEDPGGTYNEQFF. This chain connects TRBV28 to TRBJ2-1, with 7 bases matching TRBD2. CDR3 length: 16 amino acids. Trimming took 5 bases from V and 2 from J; bases not matched to a gene: 9. Germline V lookup: CDR1 MDHEN, CDR2 SYDVKM.